These T cell receptor beta chains were read from a single sample in a study of blood T cell repertoires in COVID-19. The table came from immunoSEQ multiplex PCR; TCRdb's copy has only in-frame clones and leaves some out. The table includes some 120,000 clones, roughly 79% detected once. Sequencing used peripheral blood. The receptors derive from a human donor in a cohort sampled during active COVID-19. The CDR3 runs from the conserved cysteine through the conserved F or W. A D gene is named only where the DNA matches it firmly. Clone size appears in some rows only: once, few, many, or a class for an expanded clone.

TRBJ1-5 NA TRBD1 15 TRBV10-3 CASAPGQGDSQPQHF TGTGCCAGCGCCCCGGGACAGGGTGATTCTCAGCCCCAGCATTTT
TRBJ1-2 NA NA 14 TRBV29-1 CSVELGKGDYGYTF TGCAGCGTTGAACTCGGTAAGGGAGACTATGGCTACACCTTC
TRBJ2-3 NA TRBD1 15 TRBV27 CASSWDRGITDTQYF TGTGCCAGCAGCTGGGACAGGGGGATCACAGATACGCAGTATTTT
TRBJ1-2 NA NA 14 TRBV5-1 CASSLGEANYGYTF TGCGCCAGCAGCTTGGGGGAGGCTAACTATGGCTACACCTTC
TRBJ2-3 once TRBD2 15 TRBV6-5 CASSLAGAPSHTQYF TGTGCCAGCTCCCTAGCGGGGGCCCCATCCCATACGCAGTATTTT
TRBJ2-5 NA NA 14 TRBV13 CASSLLGAGETQYF TGTGCCAGCAGCTTATTGGGGGCTGGAGAGACCCAGTACTTC
TRBJ2-1 NA TRBD1 15 TRBV6-5 CATHMRQGIYREQFF TGTGCCACCCATATGAGACAGGGGATTTATCGTGAGCAGTTCTTC
TRBJ2-7 NA TRBD2 15 TRBV2 CASSAGDPRSYEQYF TGTGCCAGCAGCGCGGGGGACCCTCGCTCCTACGAGCAGTACTTC
TRBJ2-1 NA TRBD1 15 TRBV7-9 CASRQTGVAGNEQFF TGTGCCAGCAGACAAACAGGGGTGGCGGGCAATGAGCAGTTCTTC
TRBJ2-1 NA NA 13 TRBV12-3/TRBV12-4 CASSPPRYNEQFF TGTGCCAGCAGTCCCCCCCGCTACAATGAGCAGTTCTTC
TRBJ1-1 few NA 14 TRBV5-6 CASNWVAVNTEAFF TGTGCCAGCAACTGGGTCGCGGTGAACACTGAAGCTTTCTTT
TRBJ2-1 NA TRBD1 15 TRBV5-1 CASSASGTGANEQFF TGCGCCAGCAGCGCGTCCGGGACAGGGGCAAATGAGCAGTTCTTC
TRBJ2-5 NA NA 13 TRBV28 CASSNADGETQYF TGTGCCAGCAGCAACGCGGATGGAGAGACCCAGTACTTC
TRBJ1-4 NA NA 14 TRBV4-2 CASSPGHTSEKLFF TGTGCCAGCAGCCCGGGACACACTAGTGAAAAACTGTTTTTT
TRBJ2-3 NA NA 15 TRBV6-2/TRBV6-3 CASSSGLSGSDTQYF TGTGCCAGCAGTTCGGGACTCTCAGGCTCAGATACGCAGTATTTT
TRBJ1-3 few NA 14 TRBV10-3 CAIKETLTGNTIYF TGTGCCATCAAGGAGACGTTAACTGGAAACACCATATATTTT
TRBJ1-2 NA NA 13 TRBV4-1 CASSQMARASYTF TGCGCCAGCAGCCAGATGGCCAGGGCGAGCTACACCTTC
TRBJ2-7 NA TRBD1 12 TRBV28 CATTGQAYEQYF TGTGCCACCACGGGACAGGCCTACGAGCAGTACTTC
TRBJ1-6 NA TRBD1 15 TRBV4-1 CASTRTGGNREALHF TGCGCCAGCACCCGGACAGGGGGCAACAGAGAGGCCCTCCACTTT
TRBJ1-2 NA NA 12 TRBV19 CASSGELYGYTF TGTGCCAGTAGCGGAGAACTCTATGGCTACACCTTC
TRBJ2-1 once TRBD1 14 TRBV5-6 CASSLIRGNNEQFF TGTGCCAGCAGCTTGATCAGGGGGAACAATGAGCAGTTCTTC
TRBJ1-3 NA NA 15 TRBV28 CASKTLGVSGNTIYF TGTGCCAGCAAAACTCTAGGGGTCTCTGGAAACACCATATATTTT